This T cell receptor (beta chain) was recorded in a study of shared clonotypes between healthy human individuals. Study information: Donors consisted of a couple of women and a few men between 18 and 49.

Germline V lookup: CDR1 MNHEY, CDR2 SMNVEV (reference sequence). CDR3 length: 12 residues. Trimming removed 3 bases at V and 4 bases at J, with 3 bases between. A word on this clone: Distinct nucleotide sequences in the sample also encode this CDR3.

TCRdb keeps only in-frame clones here, not all; method: immunoSEQ multiplex PCR. The data contain approximately 470,000 clones, approximately 82% of them singletons. The sequencing input was PBMCs. This sequence joins TRBV27 and TRBJ2-2; D not resolved. The receptor was isolated from a woman between 40 and 50 years old in good health. Some clones in this sample may be carry-over from other donors' samples. CDR3 loop: CASSFSTGELFF. CDR3 sequence (DNA): TGTGCCAGCAGTTTCTCCACCGGGGAGCTGTTTTTT.